The 17 T cell receptor beta chains below were found in one sample sequenced in a study of blood T cell repertoires in COVID-19. The table came from immunoSEQ multiplex PCR; TCRdb's copy has only in-frame clones and leaves some out. The table shows under 95,000 clones, with under 85% occurring only once. The specimen was peripheral blood. These receptors came from a woman older than 75 with acute or convalescent COVID-19.

CDR3 sequence (DNA): TGTGCCAGCAGACCCGGACTAGCGGGAGAACTTACCAACAATGAGCAGTTCTTC. Protein sequence: CASRPGLAGELTNNEQFF. The J gene is TRBJ2-1, the V gene TRBV5-4; 13 nucleotides match TRBD2. The CDR3 consists of 18 residues. V lost 5 bases, J lost 5 bases, and 13 bases stayed unmatched. Germline-derived CDR1 and CDR2 are SGHNT and YYREEE (reference sequence).

V gene TRBV4-1 combines with J gene TRBJ2-1; the match to TRBD2 covers 14 bases. Trimming at V came to 0 bases and at J to 6 bases, leaving 4 bases not matched to a gene. This CDR3 has 17 residues. Germline V gives CDR1 MGHRA, CDR2 YSYEKL. CDR3 in amino acids: CASSQDWGLAGVNEQFF. The DNA for the CDR3 is TGCGCCAGCAGCCAAGATTGGGGACTAGCGGGAGTCAATGAGCAGTTCTTC.

This clone was seen a few times. This chain links TRBV19 with TRBJ2-7, with D perhaps TRBD2 (6 bases). This CDR3 has 15 amino acids. Germline lookup yields CDR1 LNHDA and CDR2 SQIVND (reference sequence). V was pared by 1 base and J by 3 bases, with 13 bases between. The CDR3 spells CASSIVGEESYEQYF. The CDR3 nucleotides read TGTGCCAGTAGTATAGTTGGGGAGGAGAGCTACGAGCAGTACTTC.

This clone was found once. The V and J genes are TRBV27 and TRBJ2-5, with 10 bases lining up with TRBD2. This CDR3 spans 14 amino acids. Germline loops: CDR1 MNHEY, CDR2 SMNVEV (reference sequence). Trimming at V came to 2 bases and at J to 3 bases, leaving 0 bases not matched to a gene. The chain's CDR3 is CASSLLAGEETQYF. CDR3 sequence (DNA): TGTGCCAGCAGTTTACTAGCGGGGGAAGAGACCCAGTACTTC.

The sample holds a few counts of this clone. The genes are TRBV7-9 and TRBJ1-6, with no clear D. Germline loops: CDR1 SEHNR, CDR2 FQNEAQ (reference sequence). V shed 1 base and J shed 7 bases, with 11 bases lying between them. CDR3 length: 15 amino acids. The CDR3 bases are TGTGCCAGCAGCTTAGGTCCGGTAGTAAATTCACCCCTCCACTTT. Amino acids: CASSLGPVVNSPLHF.

CDR3 residues: CASSQLTGVHEQYF. The CDR3 nucleotides are TGTGCCAGCAGCCAACTGACAGGGGTGCACGAGCAGTACTTC. This chain connects TRBV3-1 (or the pseudogene TRBV3-2) to TRBJ2-7, with 8 positions matching TRBD1. J gave up 5 bases and V 2 bases, and 5 bases lay outside the gene matches. The CDR3 is 14 residues long. The germline V gene has CDR1 LGHDT and CDR2 YNNKEL (reference sequence).

V and J are TRBV7-6 and TRBJ2-1, with 14 bases aligning to TRBD2. Germline V gene data show CDR1 as SGHVS and CDR2 as FNYEAQ. V dropped 0 bases and J dropped 5; count of bases not matched to a gene: 9. This CDR3 is built from 19 residues. CDR3 sequence (DNA): TGTGCCAGCAGCTTAGCCTCCGGTGGGACTAGCGGGAGCAACAATGAGCAGTTCTTC. Its translation is CASSLASGGTSGSNNEQFF.

This clone occurred once. The chain recombines TRBV4-2 with TRBJ2-2, with 10 positions matching TRBD1. V was pared by 4 bases and J by 0 bases, with 5 bases of the junction left unmatched. Germline V gene lookup returns CDR1 LGHNA and CDR2 YNFKEQ. This CDR3 spans 17 amino acids. The CDR3 here is CASSPTGTGANTGELFF. CDR3 in DNA: TGTGCCAGCAGCCCTACCGGGACAGGGGCGAACACCGGGGAGCTGTTTTTT.

This clone was seen just once. This sequence joins TRBV29-1 and TRBJ2-1, with 11 bases fitting TRBD1. The CDR3 has 14 amino acids. The germline V gene encodes CDR1 SQVTM and CDR2 ANQGSEA. V was clipped by 6 bases and J by 2 bases; unmatched bases: 3. The CDR3: CSVADRGPYNEQFF. The DNA of the CDR3 is TGCAGCGTCGCGGACAGGGGGCCCTACAATGAGCAGTTCTTC.

The V gene is TRBV4-1, the J gene TRBJ1-6, with 9 nucleotides matching TRBD1. Germline assignment: CDR1 MGHRA and CDR2 YSYEKL. Trimming at V came to 4 bases and at J to 17 bases, leaving 12 bases not matched to a gene. The CDR3 is 14 residues long. The CDR3 DNA sequence: TGCGCCAGCAGCCGGACGAACCCGGGACAGGGTGTCCACTTT. Amino acids: CASSRTNPGQGVHF.

This chain uses TRBV19 with TRBJ1-3; D gene uncertain. The CDR3 has 17 residues. Germline lookup yields CDR1 LNHDA and CDR2 SQIVND (reference sequence). V was shortened by 5 bases and J by 0 bases, with 17 bases between the two germline ends. The CDR3 sequence: CASSLEKLSFSGNTIYF. In DNA form, the CDR3 reads TGTGCCAGTAGTCTCGAGAAACTTTCTTTCTCTGGAAACACCATATATTTT.

This rearrangement joins TRBV2 to TRBJ2-7, with TRBD2 matching over 7 bases. The V segment lost 2 bases and the J segment 1 base; nucleotides outside the gene matches: 5. Per the germline V gene, CDR1 is SNHLY and CDR2 is FYNNEI. The CDR3 is made up of 15 amino acids. CDR3 nucleotides: TGTGCCAGCAGTGAAAGTGGCGGGAGATCCTACGAGCAGTACTTC. Its protein is CASSESGGRSYEQYF.

The rearrangement uses TRBV19 and TRBJ2-1, with 7 nucleotides matching TRBD2. J was trimmed by 3 bases and V by 1 base; bases with no gene match: 3. The length of the CDR3 is 15 residues. The germline CDR1 and CDR2 sequences are LNHDA and SQIVND (reference sequence). CDR3 bases: TGTGCCAGTAGTATAGGGCTAGCGGACTACAATGAGCAGTTCTTC. This encodes CASSIGLADYNEQFF.

This chain connects TRBV13 to TRBJ2-1, with TRBD1 as a possible D gene (6 bases). The CDR3 is made up of 14 amino acids. Between the trimmed V and J ends, which lost 3 bases and 1 base, there was a span of 7 bases. In germline, CDR1 is PRHDT, CDR2 FYEKMQ (reference sequence). In DNA form, the CDR3 reads TGTGCCAGCAGCTTGCAGGGGTCCTACAATGAGCAGTTCTTC. Its translation: CASSLQGSYNEQFF.

The table lists this clone with a count of one. The J gene is TRBJ2-5, the V gene TRBV6-5; D might be TRBD1 (5 bases). Trimming removed 2 bases at V and 2 bases at J, with 9 bases between. The CDR3 sequence is 14 residues long. Germline-derived CDR1 and CDR2 are MNHEY and SVGAGI. CDR3 residues: CASSYGAGQETQYF. The CDR3 DNA reads TGTGCCAGCAGTTACGGGGCAGGACAAGAGACCCAGTACTTC.

CDR3: CAPKGGPRDNSPLHF. The DNA of the CDR3 is TGTGCTCCAAAAGGGGGCCCAAGGGATAATTCACCCCTCCACTTT. The rearrangement uses TRBV30 and TRBJ1-6, with 7 bases that match TRBD1. The CDR3 runs 15 residues. Germline V CDR1 and CDR2: GTSNPN, SVGIG (reference sequence).

The V call is TRBV24-1, the J call TRBJ2-3; 14 bases match TRBD2. The germline V gene encodes CDR1 KGHDR and CDR2 SFDVKD. J gave up 6 bases and V 4 bases, and 5 bases lay outside the gene matches. The CDR3 is made up of 16 amino acids. CDR3 protein: CATSEPGTSGSDTQYF. Written as DNA, the CDR3 is TGTGCCACCAGTGAACCCGGGACTAGCGGGAGTGATACGCAGTATTTT.